Below, 5 T cell receptor beta chains from the same sample are listed, as sequenced in a study of T-cell memory formation after mild COVID-19. TCRdb passed the 5' RACE reads through MiXCR, listing each CDR3 protein once. In the table there are about 270,000 distinct CDR3 sequences, over 15% of which are singletons. The specimen was PBMCs or a T cell subset sorted from them (not recorded which). Every receptor here comes from a man younger than 35 who had mild COVID-19 (a few samples of this study predate the infection). Cell type and time point are not known.

This clonotype occurred many times. The chain is built from TRBV5-1 and TRBJ2-1; D is unresolved. Germline V gene data show CDR1 as SGHRS and CDR2 as YFSETQ. V lost 1 base and J 5 bases, leaving 13 bases between the germline ends. The CDR3 runs to 15 residues. The CDR3 sequence is CASSLIGGPNNEQFF. The CDR3 nucleotides are TGCGCCAGCAGCTTGATCGGTGGACCGAACAATGAGCAGTTCTTC.

This rearrangement joins TRBV5-1 to TRBJ1-1; 9 bases are shared with TRBD1. The CDR3 covers 16 residues. The V gene's germline CDR1 is SGHRS and CDR2 YFSETQ. Trimming cost V 3 bases and J 3 bases; bases outside gene matches: 9. As DNA, the CDR3 is TGCGCCAGCAGCTCCGGGACAGGGAGGGCGGACACTGAAGCTTTCTTT. Encoded protein: CASSSGTGRADTEAFF.

This clonotype occurred many times. This chain connects TRBV12-3 or TRBV12-4 to TRBJ2-1; possible D gene TRBD1, 6 bases. The V end lost 8 bases, the J end lost 0 bases, and 14 bases lay between the germline ends. CDR3 length: 15 amino acids. In DNA, the CDR3 is TGTGCCAGCGAAGAGCAGGGGTTCTCCTACAATGAGCAGTTCTTC. Translation gives CASEEQGFSYNEQFF.

This chain links TRBV12-3 or TRBV12-4 with TRBJ2-7, with 8 positions matching TRBD1. The CDR3 sequence is 15 residues long. The V segment lost 5 bases and the J segment 1 base; nucleotides outside the gene matches: 7. In DNA, the CDR3 is TGTGCCAGCAGTCATACAGGGGGACGATCCTACGAGCAGTACTTC. Translating it yields CASSHTGGRSYEQYF.

V gene TRBV4-1 combines with J gene TRBJ2-2, with 9 bases fitting TRBD1. The length of the CDR3 is 15 residues. V was clipped by 5 bases and J by 4 bases; unmatched bases: 5. Germline-derived CDR1 and CDR2 are MGHRA and YSYEKL. In DNA form, the CDR3 reads TGCGCCAGCAGCGGGACAGGGCGCCGCACCGGGGAGCTGTTTTTT. Translated: CASSGTGRRTGELFF.